This TCR beta chain was recovered during a study of blood T cells in healthy people across ages. About this clonotype: Its cognate antigen is unknown.

A second PCR, run for roughly 7 to 12 cycles, used a sample-barcoded 5' primer plus a J-beta primer mix. TCRdb reprocessed the 5' RACE reads via MiXCR and lists one record per CDR3 protein. The sample records about 800,000 distinct CDR3 sequences, more than 20% being singletons. The CDR3 consists of 15 residues. Per germline, CDR1 SGHTS and CDR2 YDEGEE. Whole-study findings and limits: Estimated diversity that came from one million T cells was considered an underestimate.

These records were also assigned to another study, of T cells of mothers and their children.

The TCR was taken from a boy aged 5-17 years in good health. The specimen was blood. The chain carries TRBV5-8 and TRBJ2-1; 11 nucleotides match TRBD2. The J call could be wrong; TRBJ2-7 is a better fit for the DNA end. As DNA, the CDR3 is TGTGCCAGCAGCTCGACACTAGCGGGAGTCTGGGAGCAGTACTTC. Protein: CASSSTLAGVWEQYF.